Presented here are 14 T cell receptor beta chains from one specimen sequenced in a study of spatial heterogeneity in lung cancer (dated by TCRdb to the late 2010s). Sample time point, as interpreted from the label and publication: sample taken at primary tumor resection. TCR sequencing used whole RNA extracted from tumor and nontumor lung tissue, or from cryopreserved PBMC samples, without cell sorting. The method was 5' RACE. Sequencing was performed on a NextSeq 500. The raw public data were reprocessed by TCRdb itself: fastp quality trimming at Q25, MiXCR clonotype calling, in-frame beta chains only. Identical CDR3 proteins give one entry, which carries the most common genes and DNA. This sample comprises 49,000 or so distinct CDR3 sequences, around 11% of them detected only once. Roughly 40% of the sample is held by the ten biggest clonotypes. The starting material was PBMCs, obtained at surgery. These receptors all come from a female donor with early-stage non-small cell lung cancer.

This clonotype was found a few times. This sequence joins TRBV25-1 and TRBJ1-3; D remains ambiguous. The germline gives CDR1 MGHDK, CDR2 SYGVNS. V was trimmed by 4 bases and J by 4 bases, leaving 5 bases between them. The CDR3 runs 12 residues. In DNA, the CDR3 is TGTGCCAGCAGTGCTGCCGGAAACACCATATATTTT. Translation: CASSAAGNTIYF.

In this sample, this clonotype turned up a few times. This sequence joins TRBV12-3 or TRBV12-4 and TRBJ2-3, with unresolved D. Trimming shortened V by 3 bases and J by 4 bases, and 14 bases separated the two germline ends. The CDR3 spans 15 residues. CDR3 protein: CASSFQQEWADTQYF. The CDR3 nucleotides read TGTGCCAGCAGTTTTCAGCAAGAGTGGGCAGATACGCAGTATTTT.

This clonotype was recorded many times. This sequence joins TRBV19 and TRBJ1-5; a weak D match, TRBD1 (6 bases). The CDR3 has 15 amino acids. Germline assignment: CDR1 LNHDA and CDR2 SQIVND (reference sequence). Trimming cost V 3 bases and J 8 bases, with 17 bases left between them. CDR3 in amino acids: CASSISQGTVKPQHF. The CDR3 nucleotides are TGTGCCAGTAGTATTAGCCAGGGGACCGTAAAGCCCCAGCATTTT.

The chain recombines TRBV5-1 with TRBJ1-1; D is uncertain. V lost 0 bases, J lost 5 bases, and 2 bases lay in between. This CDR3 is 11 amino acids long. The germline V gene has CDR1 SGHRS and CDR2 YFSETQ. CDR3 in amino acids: CASSLGTEAFF. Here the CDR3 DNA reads TGCGCCAGCAGCTTGGGGACTGAAGCTTTCTTT. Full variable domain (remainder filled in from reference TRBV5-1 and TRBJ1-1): KAGVTQTPRYLIKTRGQQVTLSCSPISGHRSVSWYQQTPGQGLQFLFEYFSETQRNKGNFPGRFSGRQFSNSRSEMNVSTLELGDSALYLCASSLGTEAFFGQGTRLTVV.

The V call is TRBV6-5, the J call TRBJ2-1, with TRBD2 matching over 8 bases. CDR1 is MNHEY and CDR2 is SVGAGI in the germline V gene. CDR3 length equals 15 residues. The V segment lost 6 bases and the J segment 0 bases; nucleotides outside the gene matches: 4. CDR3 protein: CASRPGTSSYNEQFF. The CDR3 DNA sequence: TGTGCCAGCAGGCCCGGGACTAGCTCCTACAATGAGCAGTTCTTC.

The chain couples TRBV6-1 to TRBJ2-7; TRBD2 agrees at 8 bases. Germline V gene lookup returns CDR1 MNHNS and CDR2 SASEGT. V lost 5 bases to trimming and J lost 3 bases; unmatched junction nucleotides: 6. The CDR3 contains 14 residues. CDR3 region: CASSRERGNYEQYF. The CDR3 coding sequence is TGTGCCAGCAGTAGGGAGCGGGGGAACTACGAGCAGTACTTC.

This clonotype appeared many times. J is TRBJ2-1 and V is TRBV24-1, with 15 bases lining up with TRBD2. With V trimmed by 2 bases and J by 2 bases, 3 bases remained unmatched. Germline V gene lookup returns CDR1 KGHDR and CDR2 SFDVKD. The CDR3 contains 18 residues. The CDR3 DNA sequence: TGTGCCACCAGTGATTGGACTAGCGGGGGGGCTGCCTACAATGAGCAGTTCTTC. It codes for CATSDWTSGGAAYNEQFF.

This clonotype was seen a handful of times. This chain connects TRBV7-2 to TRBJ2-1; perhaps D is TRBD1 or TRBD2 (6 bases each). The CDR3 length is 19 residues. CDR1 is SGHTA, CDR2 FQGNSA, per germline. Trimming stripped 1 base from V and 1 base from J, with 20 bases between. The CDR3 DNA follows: TGTGCCAGCAGCTTAGACGGGACTTCCCTGAGGGGGTCCTACAATGAGCAGTTCTTC. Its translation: CASSLDGTSLRGSYNEQFF.

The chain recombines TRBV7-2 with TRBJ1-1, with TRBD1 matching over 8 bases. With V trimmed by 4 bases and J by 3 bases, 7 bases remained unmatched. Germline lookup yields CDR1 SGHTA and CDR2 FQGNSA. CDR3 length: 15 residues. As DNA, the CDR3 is TGTGCCAGCAGCTATAACAGGGGGGGGTACACTGAAGCTTTCTTT. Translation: CASSYNRGGYTEAFF.

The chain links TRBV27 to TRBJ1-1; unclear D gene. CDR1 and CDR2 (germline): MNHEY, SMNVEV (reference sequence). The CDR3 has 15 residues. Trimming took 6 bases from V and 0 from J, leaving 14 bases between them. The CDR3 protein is CASRADGTMNTEAFF. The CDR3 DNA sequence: TGTGCCAGCAGGGCGGACGGAACCATGAACACTGAAGCTTTCTTT.

This chain's CDR3 is CASSAGQGGGTLHF. In DNA, the CDR3 is TGTGCCAGCAGCGCCGGACAGGGGGGCGGGACCCTCCACTTT. The chain couples TRBV7-2 to TRBJ1-6; TRBD1 aligns across 10 bases. Per germline, CDR1 SGHTA and CDR2 FQGNSA. This CDR3 region has 14 residues. Germline trimming cut 5 bases from V and 14 bases from J; bases unmatched to any gene: 9.

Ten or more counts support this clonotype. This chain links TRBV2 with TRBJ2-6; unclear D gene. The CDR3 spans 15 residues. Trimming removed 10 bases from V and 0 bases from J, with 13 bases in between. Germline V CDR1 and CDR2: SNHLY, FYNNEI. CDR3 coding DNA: TGTGCCACCGACCGACAAAGCTCTGGGGCCAACGTCCTGACTTTC. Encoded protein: CATDRQSSGANVLTF.

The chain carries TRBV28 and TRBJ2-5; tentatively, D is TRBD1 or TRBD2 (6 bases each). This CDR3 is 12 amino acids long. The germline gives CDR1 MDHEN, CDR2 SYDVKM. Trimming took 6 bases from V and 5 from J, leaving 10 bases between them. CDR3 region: CASRGGLETQYF. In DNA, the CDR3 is TGTGCCAGCAGGGGGGGCTTGGAGACCCAGTACTTC.

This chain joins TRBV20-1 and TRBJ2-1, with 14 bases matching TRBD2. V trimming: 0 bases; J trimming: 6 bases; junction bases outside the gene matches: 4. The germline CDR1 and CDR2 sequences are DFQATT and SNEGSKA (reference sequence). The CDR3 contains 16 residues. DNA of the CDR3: TGCAGTGCTAGAGACCAGACTAGCGGGGGGGCCAATGAGCAGTTCTTC. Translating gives CSARDQTSGGANEQFF.